The 27 T cell receptor beta chains presented below share a single source sample, sequenced in a study of blood T cell repertoires in COVID-19 (dated by TCRdb to about 2020). Library generation was performed with the immunoSEQ multiplex PCR assay. The source is immuneACCESS, and TCRdb retained only in-frame sequences with V and J called. Part of the clones is not carried over; for the studies checked, unresolved V genes explain less than half of this, and the remainder is unexplained. This sample is represented by fewer than 250,000 clones; roughly four fifths of them were singletons. The ten most abundant clones make up approximately 1.9% of the sample. Source material: peripheral blood. These receptors came from a woman aged 80 or older with acute or convalescent COVID-19.

V gene TRBV9 combines with J gene TRBJ2-6, with TRBD1 matching over 7 bases. Trimming took 2 bases from V and 0 from J; bases not matched to a gene: 5. The CDR3 extends over 17 amino acids. Germline CDR1 reads SGDLS; CDR2 reads YYNGEE. The CDR3 protein is CASSVRQGNSGANVLTF. DNA of the CDR3: TGTGCCAGCAGCGTCAGACAGGGCAACTCTGGGGCCAACGTCCTGACTTTC.

The CDR3: CSASPGGNTEAFF. The CDR3 nucleotides are TGCAGTGCTAGTCCGGGGGGGAACACTGAAGCTTTCTTT. V gene TRBV20-1 combines with J gene TRBJ1-1; D perhaps matches TRBD1 (5 bases). The CDR3 has 13 residues. The ends were cut back, 3 bases at V and 1 base at J, with 9 bases in the middle. CDR1 is DFQATT, CDR2 SNEGSKA, per germline (reference sequence).

The J gene is TRBJ1-1, the V gene TRBV18, with TRBD1 matching 11 bases. Germline lookup yields CDR1 KGHSH and CDR2 LQKENI. V was pared by 4 bases and J by 3 bases, with 7 bases of the junction left unmatched. The CDR3 is made up of 16 amino acids. In DNA, the CDR3 is TGTGCCAGCTCACGCGGGACAGGGGGGAGAGACACTGAAGCTTTCTTT. Translating gives CASSRGTGGRDTEAFF.

The chain employs TRBV2 and TRBJ2-3, with D uncertain. From germline, CDR1 is SNHLY and CDR2 FYNNEI. V shed 4 bases and J shed 0 bases, with 11 bases lying between them. The CDR3 runs 15 residues. The CDR3 sequence is CASSVHRPSTDTQYF. In DNA, the CDR3 is TGTGCCAGCAGTGTCCACAGACCTAGCACAGATACGCAGTATTTT.

The chain links TRBV6-2 or TRBV6-3 to TRBJ2-7; 9 bases map to TRBD2. This CDR3 is built from 14 residues. J gave up 2 bases and V 6 bases, and 5 bases lay outside the gene matches. The germline gives CDR1 MNHEY, CDR2 SVGEGT. DNA for the CDR3: TGTGCCAGCAGCTTTAGCGGGGGCCCCTACGAGCAGTACTTC. It yields the protein CASSFSGGPYEQYF.

This clone appeared a single time. This chain connects TRBV2 to TRBJ2-5, with 11 bases that match TRBD1. CDR3 length: 13 amino acids. J was trimmed by 4 bases and V by 7 bases; bases with no gene match: 2. Germline CDR1 and CDR2: SNHLY and FYNNEI. CDR3 in amino acids: CASKGQGVETQYF. For the CDR3, the DNA is TGTGCCAGCAAGGGACAGGGGGTAGAGACCCAGTACTTC.

The J gene is TRBJ1-2, the V gene TRBV6-2 or TRBV6-3, with D possibly being TRBD1 (6 bases). CDR1 is MNHEY and CDR2 is SVGEGT in the germline V gene. Deletions cut 1 base from V and 7 bases from J, with 16 bases between. There are 15 residues in the CDR3. The CDR3 loop reads CASSYFGQLVGGYTF. CDR3 bases: TGTGCCAGCAGTTACTTCGGACAGCTCGTAGGTGGCTACACCTTC.

The V gene is TRBV10-3, the J gene TRBJ2-2; the D gene is possibly TRBD2 (5 bases). Trimming removed 0 bases from V and 1 base from J, with 9 bases in between. This CDR3 spans 16 amino acids. Germline V gives CDR1 ENHRY, CDR2 SYGVKD. Here the CDR3 DNA reads TGTGCCATCAGTGAGTCCACTGGACTGAACACCGGGGAGCTGTTTTTT. Residues: CAISESTGLNTGELFF.

V usage is TRBV29-1 and J usage is TRBJ1-4, with a weak D call TRBD1 (5 bases). The CDR3 runs 12 residues. Germline loops: CDR1 SQVTM, CDR2 ANQGSEA. The V and J ends lost 4 bases and 6 bases respectively, with 9 bases between them. The CDR3 reads CSVAIGDEKLFF. The CDR3, as DNA: TGCAGCGTTGCGATAGGGGATGAAAAACTGTTTTTT.

The chain carries TRBV2 and TRBJ1-2; no reliable D call. From germline, CDR1 is SNHLY and CDR2 FYNNEI. There are 11 residues in the CDR3. With 6 bases removed from V and 6 bases from J, the gap between germline ends came to 8 bases. For the CDR3, the DNA is TGTGCCAGCAGCCCCCAGAATGGCTACACCTTC. Protein: CASSPQNGYTF.

This sequence joins TRBV10-3 and TRBJ1-1, with a weak D call TRBD1 (6 bases). This CDR3 is built from 14 residues. CDR1 and CDR2 from the germline V gene are ENHRY and SYGVKD. Trimming shortened V by 3 bases and J by 3 bases, and 11 bases separated the two germline ends. The CDR3 reads CAISDPQGYTEAFF. CDR3 DNA sequence: TGTGCCATCAGTGATCCACAGGGATACACTGAAGCTTTCTTT.

The rearrangement joins TRBV15 to TRBJ2-6, with 7 bases aligning to TRBD1. V lost 2 bases, J lost 10 bases, and 2 bases stayed unmatched. The CDR3 is 13 residues long. The germline CDR1 and CDR2 sequences are LNHNV and YYDKDF (reference sequence). In DNA form, the CDR3 reads TGTGCCACCAGCAGACAGGGACAGAACGTCCTGACTTTC. Its protein product is CATSRQGQNVLTF.

The CDR3 nucleotides are TGTGCCAGCAGCTTAACGATGGGGGCACGTGAGACCCAGTACTTC. This translates into CASSLTMGARETQYF. The chain links TRBV7-3 to TRBJ2-5; possible D gene TRBD1, 6 bases. Germline V CDR1 and CDR2: SGHTA, FQGTGA. The CDR3 totals 15 residues. Trimming shortened V by 0 bases and J by 5 bases, and 13 bases separated the two germline ends.

This clone was counted between two and nine times. V and J are TRBV7-8 and TRBJ1-5; D is perhaps TRBD1 (5 bases). The V gene lost 2 bases and the J gene lost 7 bases, with 9 bases spanning the gap. The CDR3 runs to 13 residues. The germline CDR1 and CDR2 sequences are SGHVS and FQNEAQ. The CDR3: CASSLSGYQPQHF. The CDR3 DNA sequence: TGTGCCAGCAGCTTATCAGGGTACCAGCCCCAGCATTTT.

V gene TRBV28 combines with J gene TRBJ1-1; D is unclear. The CDR3 spans 14 residues. Trimming removed 4 bases at V and 4 bases at J, with 13 bases between. Germline V gene data show CDR1 as MDHEN and CDR2 as SYDVKM. DNA for the CDR3: TGTGCCAGCAGTTCGGGGTCGGAAGCCACTGAAGCTTTCTTT. The encoded protein is CASSSGSEATEAFF. Together with reference TRBV28 and TRBJ1-1, the CDR3 gives the full variable domain: DVKVTQSSRYLVKRTGEKVFLECVQDMDHENMFWYRQDPGLGLRLIYFSYDVKMKEKGDIPEGYSVSREKKERFSLILESASTNQTSMYLCASSSGSEATEAFFGQGTRLTVV.

This clone was recorded a few times. The CDR3: CASSLGTAPTEAFF. DNA of the CDR3: TGTGCCAGCAGCTTGGGGACAGCCCCCACTGAAGCTTTCTTT. The V call is TRBV5-5, the J call TRBJ1-1; weak D call: TRBD1 (6 bases). The CDR3 is 14 amino acids. V lost 0 bases, J lost 4 bases, and 10 bases lay in between. Germline lookup yields CDR1 SGHKS and CDR2 YYEKEE (reference sequence).

J is TRBJ1-1 and V is TRBV12-5; 8 bases fit TRBD1. The germline gives CDR1 LGHNT, CDR2 FRNRAP. The V and J ends lost 6 bases and 5 bases, in that order; junction bases with no gene match: 8. CDR3 length: 14 amino acids. The CDR3 sequence: CASGDQGARTEAFF. The CDR3 region has the DNA TGTGCTAGTGGAGATCAGGGGGCGCGGACTGAAGCTTTCTTT.

The chain couples TRBV11-2 to TRBJ2-3, with 7 nucleotides matching TRBD2. Unmatched junction bases numbered 13, after V lost 5 bases and J lost 5 bases. This CDR3 spans 16 amino acids. Germline loops: CDR1 SGHAT, CDR2 FQNNGV. CDR3 loop: CASSPSGLGRGDTQYF. For the CDR3, the DNA is TGTGCCAGCAGCCCTAGCGGTCTCGGGCGGGGAGATACGCAGTATTTT.

The chain recombines TRBV29-1 with TRBJ2-7, with 8 bases fitting TRBD1. There are 12 residues in the CDR3. The V and J ends lost 6 bases and 5 bases, in that order; junction bases with no gene match: 6. The germline gives CDR1 SQVTM, CDR2 ANQGSEA. CDR3 loop: CSVWTGNHEQYF. CDR3 DNA: TGCAGCGTCTGGACAGGGAACCACGAGCAGTACTTC.

A note on this clone: Other DNA sequences in the same sample also yield this CDR3. This chain connects TRBV7-3 to TRBJ2-7, with 8 bases fitting TRBD1. The CDR3 length is 14 residues. CDR1 and CDR2 from the germline V gene are SGHTA and FQGTGA. The V and J ends lost 5 bases and 2 bases, in that order; junction bases with no gene match: 5. The CDR3 DNA reads TGTGCCAGCAGCCTCGGACAGGGCGCCTACGAGCAGTACTTC. Translation gives CASSLGQGAYEQYF.

The chain couples TRBV6-2 or TRBV6-3 to TRBJ1-2; TRBD1 might be the D (6 bases). Trimming cost V 6 bases and J 0 bases, with 20 bases left between them. The CDR3 has 17 residues. Germline CDR1 and CDR2: MNHEY and SVGEGT. CDR3 sequence: CASSPWGHRESNYGYTF. DNA for the CDR3: TGTGCCAGCAGCCCTTGGGGACACCGGGAATCTAACTATGGCTACACCTTC.

In its sample, this clone was seen many times. This sequence joins TRBV19 and TRBJ2-2, with TRBD2 identical over 9 bases. Germline CDR1 LNHDA, CDR2 SQIVND (reference sequence). There are 17 residues in the CDR3. Trimming at V came to 7 bases and at J to 3 bases, leaving 12 bases not matched to a gene. The CDR3: CASTAGGPSSHTGELFF. CDR3 bases: TGTGCCAGTACTGCGGGAGGGCCCTCGTCCCACACCGGGGAGCTGTTTTTT.

This chain links TRBV9 with TRBJ2-3; TRBD2 is a possible D gene (6 bases). V lost 0 bases to trimming and J lost 1 base, with 12 bases between them. The germline V gene encodes CDR1 SGDLS and CDR2 YYNGEE. CDR3 length: 16 residues. The CDR3 DNA reads TGTGCCAGCAGCGTAGCGGGTAGCGGTCGCACAGATACGCAGTATTTT. This translates into CASSVAGSGRTDTQYF.

The chain employs TRBV11-2 and TRBJ1-2; 8 bases map to TRBD1. CDR1 SGHAT and CDR2 FQNNGV come from the germline V gene. Losses at the gene ends were 4 bases for V and 8 bases for J; bases not matched to a gene: 9. The CDR3 length is 14 residues. CDR3 bases: TGTGCCAGCAGCTCGGACAGGGTAATGGGCGGCTACACCTTC. It translates to CASSSDRVMGGYTF.

In this sample, this clone turned up once. This sequence joins TRBV19 and TRBJ1-1; D gene unclear. CDR1 is LNHDA, CDR2 SQIVND, per germline (reference sequence). V lost 6 bases, J lost 4 bases, and 18 bases lay in between. The CDR3 loop spans 15 amino acids. Written as DNA, the CDR3 is TGTGCCAGTAGGTCCTCTTCGACAATCGGCACTGAAGCTTTCTTT. It encodes CASRSSSTIGTEAFF.

This clone was detected only once. This chain uses TRBV7-9 with TRBJ2-3; a possible D gene is TRBD2 (6 bases). The CDR3 totals 16 residues. Trimming stripped 5 bases from V and 1 base from J, with 16 bases between. Germline loops: CDR1 SEHNR, CDR2 FQNEAQ (reference sequence). The CDR3 sequence is CASSLSGQKGTDTQYF. The DNA of the CDR3 is TGTGCCAGCAGCCTCAGCGGGCAGAAGGGCACAGATACGCAGTATTTT.

CDR3 coding DNA: TGTGCCAGCAGCTCGTCGAAGGGGGCTTACAATGAGCAGTTCTTC. This gives the protein CASSSSKGAYNEQFF. This chain joins TRBV7-2 and TRBJ2-1, with 7 bases lining up with TRBD1. Germline trimming cut 4 bases from V and 4 bases from J; bases unmatched to any gene: 7. The CDR3 spans 15 residues. Per the germline V gene, CDR1 is SGHTA and CDR2 is FQGNSA.